A single sample is the source of the 20 T cell receptor beta chains below, sequenced in a study of shared clonotypes between healthy human individuals. TCRdb's table, derived via immunoSEQ multiplex PCR, lists solely in-frame clones and lacks some. The data show about 2.5 million clones, 85% to 95% seen once. The source material was naive CD4+ T cells from PBMCs. The sample's subset: CD45RA+ positively selected. The receptors shown here come from a man aged 18 to 30 in good health. Some clones in this sample may be carry-over from other donors' samples.

The chain uses TRBV10-3 and TRBJ2-6; TRBD1 might be the D (5 bases). The length of the CDR3 is 18 residues. Trimming pared 2 bases from V and 3 bases from J, leaving 17 bases between. Per germline, CDR1 ENHRY and CDR2 SYGVKD. The CDR3 bases are TGTGCCATCAGTGAGGGTAGGGGCGTGGCGATTGGGGCCAACGTCCTGACTTTC. It is translated as CAISEGRGVAIGANVLTF.

The J gene is TRBJ1-5, the V gene TRBV28, with D possibly matching TRBD1 (5 bases). V was cut by 7 bases and J by 7 bases, with 20 bases left in between. The CDR3 has 15 amino acids. The germline gives CDR1 MDHEN, CDR2 SYDVKM. CDR3: CASNLGVSSVQPQHF. The CDR3 bases are TGTGCCAGCAACTTGGGGGTTAGTTCGGTCCAGCCCCAGCATTTT.

This chain links TRBV6-1 with TRBJ2-3, with D maybe TRBD2 (6 bases). The CDR3 sequence is 13 residues long. The ends were cut back, 11 bases at V and 0 bases at J, with 12 bases in the middle. The germline gives CDR1 MNHNS, CDR2 SASEGT. The DNA for the CDR3 is TGTGCCGGAGGGCACCGGAGCACAGATACGCAGTATTTT. Amino acids: CAGGHRSTDTQYF.

This chain connects TRBV5-1 to TRBJ2-1, with a possible D match to TRBD2 (6 bases). CDR3 length equals 14 residues. Germline loops: CDR1 SGHRS, CDR2 YFSETQ. Trimming took 2 bases from V and 8 from J, leaving 14 bases between them. The CDR3 here is CASSFNGGVDEQFF. The CDR3 DNA reads TGCGCCAGCAGCTTTAACGGCGGGGTGGATGAGCAGTTCTTC.

The chain combines TRBV28 with TRBJ1-4; D is undetermined. V was cut by 5 bases and J by 0 bases, with 10 bases left in between. This CDR3 region has 15 residues. CDR1 MDHEN and CDR2 SYDVKM come from the germline V gene. This CDR3 reads CASSESGSTNEKLFF. CDR3 nucleotides: TGTGCCAGCAGTGAGTCGGGATCAACTAATGAAAAACTGTTTTTT.

The genes are TRBV5-4 and TRBJ2-7, with TRBD2 identical over 7 bases. With V trimmed by 1 base and J by 2 bases, 3 bases remained unmatched. CDR3 length: 14 residues. From germline, CDR1 is SGHNT and CDR2 YYREEE (reference sequence). The CDR3 loop reads CASSLTSATYEQYF. Written as DNA, the CDR3 is TGTGCCAGCAGCTTGACTAGCGCCACCTACGAGCAGTACTTC.

In this sample, this clone turned up once. The genes are TRBV7-9 and TRBJ2-5; tentatively, D is TRBD2 (5 bases). Trimming pared 1 base from V and 1 base from J, leaving 10 bases between. CDR1 and CDR2 (germline): SEHNR, FQNEAQ (reference sequence). The CDR3 sequence is 15 residues long. The CDR3 bases are TGTGCCAGCAGCTTAGGGGCTAGCAGCCAAGAGACCCAGTACTTC. Amino acid sequence: CASSLGASSQETQYF. The variable domain in full, with the rest retrieved from reference TRBV7-9 and TRBJ2-5, is DTGVSQNPRHKITKRGQNVTFRCDPISEHNRLYWYRQTLGQGPEFLTYFQNEAQLEKSRLLSDRFSAERPKGSFSTLEIQRTEQGDSAMYLCASSLGASSQETQYFGPGTRLLVL.

This sequence joins TRBV19 and TRBJ2-5, with 9 bases lining up with TRBD2. Germline V lookup: CDR1 LNHDA, CDR2 SQIVND (reference sequence). The ends lost 6 bases at V and 5 bases at J; junction bases unmatched: 7. The length of the CDR3 is 14 residues. CDR3 sequence (DNA): TGTGCCAGTAGAAAGGTAGCGGGAGCCGAGACCCAGTACTTC. It yields the protein CASRKVAGAETQYF.

V and J are TRBV5-4 and TRBJ2-2; 9 bases agree with TRBD2. This CDR3 has 15 amino acids. Germline loops: CDR1 SGHNT, CDR2 YYREEE (reference sequence). The V and J ends lost 4 bases and 0 bases, in that order; junction bases with no gene match: 1. CDR3 nucleotides: TGTGCCAGCAGCCGGACTAGCGCGAACACCGGGGAGCTGTTTTTT. Translation: CASSRTSANTGELFF.

The rearrangement joins TRBV6-5 to TRBJ2-3; 9 positions agree with TRBD2. The CDR3 totals 16 residues. Germline-derived CDR1 and CDR2 are MNHEY and SVGAGI. Trimming cost V 0 bases and J 5 bases; bases outside gene matches: 6. The DNA for the CDR3 is TGTGCCAGCAGTTACTCGGGGGTAGCGGGAGAAGATACGCAGTATTTT. Residues: CASSYSGVAGEDTQYF.

The chain recombines TRBV6-4 with TRBJ1-2, with TRBD1 matching over 8 bases. Unmatched junction bases numbered 8, after V lost 6 bases and J lost 2 bases. Per germline, CDR1 MRHNA and CDR2 SNTAGT. The CDR3 is 15 residues long. DNA for the CDR3: TGTGCCAGCAGCAAAGGAGCAGGGGGCAACTATGGCTACACCTTC. This encodes CASSKGAGGNYGYTF.

The chain recombines TRBV5-5 with TRBJ2-1, with TRBD1 matching 8 bases. From germline, CDR1 is SGHKS and CDR2 YYEKEE (reference sequence). Trimming took 9 bases from V and 7 from J; bases not matched to a gene: 6. This CDR3 spans 12 amino acids. The CDR3 sequence is CATGTGGNEQFF. The CDR3 coding sequence is TGTGCCACCGGCACAGGGGGAAATGAGCAGTTCTTC.

The CDR3 DNA follows: TGCGCCAGCAGCCCATCGACAGGGTTTGCTGGAAACACCATATATTTT. Translating it yields CASSPSTGFAGNTIYF. The V gene is TRBV5-1, the J gene TRBJ1-3; 7 positions match TRBD1. From germline, CDR1 is SGHRS and CDR2 YFSETQ. This CDR3 is built from 16 residues. The trim removed 4 bases at V and 2 bases at J, leaving 9 bases unmatched.

The rearrangement uses TRBV19 and TRBJ1-1; D not resolved. V lost 3 bases, J lost 4 bases, and 6 bases lay in between. Germline assignment: CDR1 LNHDA and CDR2 SQIVND (reference sequence). CDR3 length equals 12 residues. Written as DNA, the CDR3 is TGTGCCAGTAGTATTTCCCTCACTGAAGCTTTCTTT. Its translation is CASSISLTEAFF.

This chain connects TRBV10-1 to TRBJ2-1; 12 positions agree with TRBD2. The CDR3 has 18 amino acids. J was trimmed by 0 bases and V by 2 bases; bases with no gene match: 5. Per the germline V gene, CDR1 is WNHNN and CDR2 is SYGVQD (reference sequence). The DNA of the CDR3 is TGCGCCAGCAGTGAGGGACTAGCGGGAAGTAGCTCCTACAATGAGCAGTTCTTC. Translation gives CASSEGLAGSSSYNEQFF.

The chain combines TRBV6-1 with TRBJ1-3, with a tentative D call TRBD1 (5 bases). Between the trimmed V and J ends, which lost 8 bases and 0 bases, there was a span of 11 bases. The CDR3 spans 14 residues. Germline V lookup: CDR1 MNHNS, CDR2 SASEGT. CDR3 residues: CASPGKSSGNTIYF. In nucleotides, the CDR3 is TGTGCCAGCCCAGGGAAGAGCTCTGGAAACACCATATATTTT.

The chain recombines TRBV6-6 with TRBJ1-3; D gene unclear. Trimming pared 8 bases from V and 4 bases from J, leaving 12 bases between. Germline assignment: CDR1 MNHNY and CDR2 SVGAGI (reference sequence). This CDR3 contains 13 residues. In nucleotides, the CDR3 is TGTGCCAGCTCGCTAGGGTCGGGAAACACCATATATTTT. It codes for CASSLGSGNTIYF.

This chain links TRBV20-1 with TRBJ1-5, with D unresolved. This CDR3 comprises 10 residues. Germline V gene data show CDR1 as DFQATT and CDR2 as SNEGSKA (reference sequence). V lost 8 bases and J 6 bases, leaving 8 bases between the germline ends. CDR3 nucleotides: TGCAGTCGAGATGGTCAGCCCCAGCATTTT. It translates to CSRDGQPQHF.

The chain employs TRBV25-1 and TRBJ2-1; D is undetermined. The CDR3 is made up of 16 amino acids. The germline V gene has CDR1 MGHDK and CDR2 SYGVNS. V was clipped by 7 bases and J by 5 bases, with 21 bases between them. CDR3 sequence: CASTNKDGRYDNEQFF. The DNA of the CDR3 is TGTGCCAGCACAAACAAAGACGGACGGTACGACAATGAGCAGTTCTTC.

This chain connects TRBV6-5 to TRBJ1-2, with D possibly matching TRBD1 (5 bases). With 4 bases removed from V and 4 bases from J, the gap between germline ends came to 13 bases. The V gene's germline CDR1 is MNHEY and CDR2 SVGAGI. The CDR3 is 14 residues long. In nucleotides, the CDR3 is TGTGCCAGCAGTTTGCGAGGGGCCGCCTATGGCTACACCTTC. It yields the protein CASSLRGAAYGYTF.